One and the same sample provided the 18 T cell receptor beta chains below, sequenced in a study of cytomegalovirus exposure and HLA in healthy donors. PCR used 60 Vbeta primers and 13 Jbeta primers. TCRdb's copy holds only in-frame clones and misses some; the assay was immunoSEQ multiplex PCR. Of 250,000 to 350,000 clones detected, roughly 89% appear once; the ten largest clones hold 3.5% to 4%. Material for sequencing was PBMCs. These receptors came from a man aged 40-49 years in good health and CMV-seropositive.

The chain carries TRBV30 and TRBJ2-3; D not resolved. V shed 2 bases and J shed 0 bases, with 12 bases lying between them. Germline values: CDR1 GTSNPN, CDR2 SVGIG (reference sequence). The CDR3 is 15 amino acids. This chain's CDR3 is CAWSPHLTSTDTQYF. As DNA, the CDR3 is TGTGCCTGGAGTCCCCACCTTACTAGCACAGATACGCAGTATTTT.

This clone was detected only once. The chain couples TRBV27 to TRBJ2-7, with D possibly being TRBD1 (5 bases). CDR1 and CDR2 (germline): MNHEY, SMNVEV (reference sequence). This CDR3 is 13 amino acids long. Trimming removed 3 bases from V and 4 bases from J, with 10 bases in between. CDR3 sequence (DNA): TGTGCCAGCAGTTTCCCCCAGGGTTACGAGCAGTACTTC. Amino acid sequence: CASSFPQGYEQYF.

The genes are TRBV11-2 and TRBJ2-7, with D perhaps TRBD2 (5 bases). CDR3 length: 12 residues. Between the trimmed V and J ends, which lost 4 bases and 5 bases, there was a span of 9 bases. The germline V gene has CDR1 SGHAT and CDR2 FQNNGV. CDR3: CASSSRADEQYF. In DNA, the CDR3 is TGTGCCAGCAGCTCGAGGGCAGACGAGCAGTACTTC.

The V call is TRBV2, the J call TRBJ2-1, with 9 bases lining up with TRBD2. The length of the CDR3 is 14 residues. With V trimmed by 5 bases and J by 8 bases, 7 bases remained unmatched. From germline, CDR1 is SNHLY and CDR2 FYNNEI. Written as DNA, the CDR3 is TGTGCCAGCAGTTATAGCGGGAGAGGGGATGAGCAGTTCTTC. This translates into CASSYSGRGDEQFF.

The CDR3 DNA sequence: TGTGCCAGCAAGGACAGGGGAAGCAATCAGCCCCAGCATTTT. This encodes CASKDRGSNQPQHF. This chain uses TRBV2 with TRBJ1-5, with TRBD1 matching over 9 bases. CDR3 size: 14 residues. Germline lookup yields CDR1 SNHLY and CDR2 FYNNEI. V shed 7 bases and J 1 base; nucleotides not matched to a gene: 2.

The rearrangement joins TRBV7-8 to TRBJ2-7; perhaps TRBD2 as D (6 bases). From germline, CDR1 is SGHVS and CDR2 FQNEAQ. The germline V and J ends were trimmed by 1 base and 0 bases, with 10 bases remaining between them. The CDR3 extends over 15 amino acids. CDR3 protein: CASSLVGGSSYEQYF. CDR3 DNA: TGTGCCAGCAGCTTAGTGGGGGGTTCCTCCTACGAGCAGTACTTC.

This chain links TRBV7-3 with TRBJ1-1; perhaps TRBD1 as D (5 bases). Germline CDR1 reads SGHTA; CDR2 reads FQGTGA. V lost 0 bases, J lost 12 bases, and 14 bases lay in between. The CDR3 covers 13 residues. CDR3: CASSLTAGVLPFF. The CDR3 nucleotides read TGTGCCAGCAGCTTAACGGCGGGGGTGCTTCCTTTCTTT.

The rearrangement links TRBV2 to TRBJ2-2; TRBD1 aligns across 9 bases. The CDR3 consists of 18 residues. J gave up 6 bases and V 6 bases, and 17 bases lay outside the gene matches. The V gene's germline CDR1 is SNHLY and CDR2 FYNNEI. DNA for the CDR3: TGTGCCAGCAGCTCTCCTCGGGACAGGGTTACGTTCGCCGGGGAGCTGTTTTTT. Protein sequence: CASSSPRDRVTFAGELFF.

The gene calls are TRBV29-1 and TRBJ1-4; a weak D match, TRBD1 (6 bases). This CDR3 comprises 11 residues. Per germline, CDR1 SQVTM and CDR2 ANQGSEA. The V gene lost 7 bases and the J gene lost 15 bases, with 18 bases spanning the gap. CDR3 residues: CSAGYRDLMFF. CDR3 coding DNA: TGCAGCGCTGGGTACAGGGATCTCATGTTTTTT. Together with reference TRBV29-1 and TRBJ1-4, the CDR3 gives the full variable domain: SAVISQKPSRDICQRGTSLTIQCQVDSQVTMMFWYRQQPGQSLTLIATANQGSEATYESGFVIDKFPISRPNLTFSTLTVSNMSPEDSSIYLCSAGYRDLMFFGSGTQLSVL.

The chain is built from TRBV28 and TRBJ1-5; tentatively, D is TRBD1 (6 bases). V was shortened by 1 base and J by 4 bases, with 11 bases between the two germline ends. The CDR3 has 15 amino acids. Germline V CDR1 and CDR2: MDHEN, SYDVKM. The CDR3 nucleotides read TGTGCCAGCAGTTTATACGGCCAGGGGAATCAGCCCCAGCATTTT. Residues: CASSLYGQGNQPQHF.

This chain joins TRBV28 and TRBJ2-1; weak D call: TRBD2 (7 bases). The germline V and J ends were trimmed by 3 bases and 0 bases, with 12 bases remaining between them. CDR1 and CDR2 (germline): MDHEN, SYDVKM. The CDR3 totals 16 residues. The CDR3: CASSFGGGGSYNEQFF. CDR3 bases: TGTGCCAGCAGTTTTGGGGGAGGGGGCTCCTACAATGAGCAGTTCTTC.

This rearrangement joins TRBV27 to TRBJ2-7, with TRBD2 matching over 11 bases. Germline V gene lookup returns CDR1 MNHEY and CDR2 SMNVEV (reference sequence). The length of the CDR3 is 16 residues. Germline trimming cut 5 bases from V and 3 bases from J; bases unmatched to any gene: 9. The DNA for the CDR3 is TGTGCCAGCAGTACCCTCCCTAGCGGGAGGCTCTACGAGCAGTACTTC. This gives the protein CASSTLPSGRLYEQYF.

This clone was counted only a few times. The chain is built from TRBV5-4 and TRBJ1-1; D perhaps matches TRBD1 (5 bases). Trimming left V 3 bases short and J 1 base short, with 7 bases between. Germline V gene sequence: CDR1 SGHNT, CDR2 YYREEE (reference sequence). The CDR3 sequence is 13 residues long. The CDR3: CASSSTGNTEAFF. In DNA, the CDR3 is TGTGCCAGCAGCTCAACAGGGAACACTGAAGCTTTCTTT.

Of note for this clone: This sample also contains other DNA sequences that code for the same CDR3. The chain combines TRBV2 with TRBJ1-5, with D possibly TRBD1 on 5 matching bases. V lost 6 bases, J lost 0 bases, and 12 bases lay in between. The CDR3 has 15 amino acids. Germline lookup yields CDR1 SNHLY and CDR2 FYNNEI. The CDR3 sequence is CASRAGQNSNQPQHF. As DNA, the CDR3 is TGTGCCAGCAGGGCCGGACAAAATAGCAATCAGCCCCAGCATTTT.

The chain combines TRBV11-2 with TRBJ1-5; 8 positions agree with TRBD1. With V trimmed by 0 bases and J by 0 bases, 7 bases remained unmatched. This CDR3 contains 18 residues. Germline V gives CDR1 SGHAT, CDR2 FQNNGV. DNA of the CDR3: TGTGCCAGCAGCTTAGAGGACAGGGAGAGTTATAGCAATCAGCCCCAGCATTTT. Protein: CASSLEDRESYSNQPQHF.

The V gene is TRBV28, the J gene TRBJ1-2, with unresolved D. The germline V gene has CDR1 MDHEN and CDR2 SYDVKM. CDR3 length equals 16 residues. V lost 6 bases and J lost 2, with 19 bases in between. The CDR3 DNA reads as TGTGCCAGCAGGCTCTTAACACGCCCAGTGAACTATGGCTACACCTTC. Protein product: CASRLLTRPVNYGYTF.

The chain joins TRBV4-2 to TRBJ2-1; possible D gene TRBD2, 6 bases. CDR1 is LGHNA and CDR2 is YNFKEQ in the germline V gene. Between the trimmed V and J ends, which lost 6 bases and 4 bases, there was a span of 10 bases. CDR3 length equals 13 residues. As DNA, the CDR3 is TGTGCCAGCAGATATGGGGGGTACAATGAGCAGTTCTTC. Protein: CASRYGGYNEQFF.

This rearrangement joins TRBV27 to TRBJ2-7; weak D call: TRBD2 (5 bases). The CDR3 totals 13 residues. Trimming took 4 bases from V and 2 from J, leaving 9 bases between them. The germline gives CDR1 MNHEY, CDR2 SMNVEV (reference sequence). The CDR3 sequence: CASSYGETYEQYF. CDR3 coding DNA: TGTGCCAGCAGTTACGGGGAGACCTACGAGCAGTACTTC.